What follows are 10 T cell receptor beta chains derived from one specimen sequenced in a study of CD8+CD57+ T cells in acquired aplastic anemia. Using genomic DNA as the template, TCR beta VDJ and CDR3 profiling was carried out. MiXCR, run by TCRdb on the reads, gives a single entry per CDR3 protein. The sample includes fewer than 200,000 distinct CDR3 sequences, roughly 50% of them seen just once. CD8+CD57+ cell expansion, shown by flow cytometry, had occurred in the patients selected for sequencing. Material for sequencing was sorted CD4+, CD8+, or CD8+CD57+ T cells (not recorded which) from PBMCs. The receptors stem from a human donor with aplastic anemia.

This clonotype occurred once. The V and J genes are TRBV29-1 and TRBJ1-1; 8 nucleotides align to TRBD1. This CDR3 spans 14 amino acids. CDR1 is SQVTM, CDR2 ANQGSEA, per germline. Germline trimming cut 4 bases from V and 6 bases from J; bases unmatched to any gene: 10. The CDR3 sequence is CSVVHGQGRAEAFF. The CDR3 DNA is TGCAGCGTTGTCCACGGACAGGGTCGGGCTGAAGCTTTCTTT.

This rearrangement joins TRBV2 to TRBJ1-1, with D possibly TRBD1 on 5 matching bases. The CDR3 spans 12 residues. The V end lost 10 bases, the J end lost 5 bases, and 14 bases lay between the germline ends. Germline V gives CDR1 SNHLY, CDR2 FYNNEI. CDR3 region: CATRRGETEAFF. Here the CDR3 DNA reads TGTGCCACCCGACGGGGGGAAACTGAAGCTTTCTTT.

This chain joins TRBV12-5 and TRBJ2-3; TRBD1 aligns across 7 bases. V was clipped by 1 base and J by 4 bases; unmatched bases: 5. CDR1 and CDR2 from the germline V gene are LGHNT and FRNRAP. The CDR3 spans 15 residues. DNA for the CDR3: TGTGCTAGTGGTTTGGGACAGGGAACATCAGATACGCAGTATTTT. Protein sequence: CASGLGQGTSDTQYF.

This rearrangement joins TRBV29-1 to TRBJ2-7; D is unresolved. Trimming shortened V by 4 bases and J by 3 bases, and 10 bases separated the two germline ends. Germline V gives CDR1 SQVTM, CDR2 ANQGSEA. This CDR3 spans 12 amino acids. CDR3 in DNA: TGCAGCGTTGCCGAACAGTTCTACGAGCAGTACTTC. Translating it yields CSVAEQFYEQYF.

This chain connects TRBV10-3 to TRBJ2-1; TRBD1 might be the D (5 bases). There are 16 residues in the CDR3. CDR1 is ENHRY, CDR2 SYGVKD, per germline. V was cut by 5 bases and J by 1 base, with 15 bases left in between. The CDR3: CAISLGFTGSYNEQFF. The CDR3 DNA follows: TGTGCCATCAGTCTCGGTTTTACAGGTTCCTACAATGAGCAGTTCTTC.

The rearrangement links TRBV5-5 to TRBJ2-1, with 9 bases lining up with TRBD1. CDR3 size: 14 residues. Germline CDR1 and CDR2: SGHKS and YYEKEE (reference sequence). Unmatched junction bases numbered 6, after V lost 4 bases and J lost 7 bases. CDR3 sequence reads: CASSAPDRGNEQFF. CDR3 coding DNA: TGTGCCAGCAGCGCACCGGACAGGGGTAATGAGCAGTTCTTC.

As for this clonotype: Sequence at one end of the junction differs from germline and may be a read error. The chain joins TRBV12-5 to TRBJ2-1; TRBD2 aligns across 10 bases. The CDR3 is made up of 14 amino acids. Germline-derived CDR1 and CDR2 are LGHNT and FRNRAP. The CDR3 DNA sequence: TGTGCTAGTGCCCCGGGACTAGCGCACAATGAGCAGCTCTTC. It encodes CASAPGLAHNEQLF.

The CDR3 nucleotides are TGTGCCAGCATCCCCGGGGAGGATAATTCACCCCTCCACTTT. Translation gives CASIPGEDNSPLHF. The chain has TRBV2 and TRBJ1-6; D unclear. V gave up 7 bases and J gave up 5 bases, with 12 bases separating them. In germline, CDR1 is SNHLY, CDR2 FYNNEI. This CDR3 has 14 amino acids.

The chain links TRBV7-9 to TRBJ1-1; tentatively, D is TRBD1 (5 bases). In germline, CDR1 is SEHNR, CDR2 FQNEAQ (reference sequence). The CDR3 is made up of 15 amino acids. V gave up 0 bases and J gave up 3 bases, with 11 bases separating them. The CDR3 DNA sequence: TGTGCCAGCAGCTTAGCGGCAGGGTTGGACACTGAAGCTTTCTTT. Translated: CASSLAAGLDTEAFF.

V is TRBV20-1 and J is TRBJ1-4, with 10 positions matching TRBD1. V lost 1 base to trimming and J lost 3 bases; unmatched junction nucleotides: 5. The CDR3 runs 16 residues. Germline CDR1 is DFQATT and CDR2 is SNEGSKA (reference sequence). This CDR3 is CSARGQGAGPNEKLFF. The CDR3 nucleotides read TGCAGTGCTAGAGGACAGGGGGCAGGGCCTAATGAAAAACTGTTTTTT.